These 19 T cell receptor beta chains were all obtained from the same sample, sequenced in a study of T cells in Graves' hyperthyroidism and ophthalmopathy (dated by TCRdb to the late 2010s). The method behind the library was multiplex PCR. Sequencing took place on an Illumina HiSeq 2000. Amplification of TCR beta CDR3 regions was carried out from RNA transcripts. For the first round of RT-PCR on the TCR CDR3, the HTBI primer set was used together with the Qiagen OneStep RT-PCR kit. TCRdb took the public reads, trimmed them with fastp at Q25, ran MiXCR for clone calling and kept in-frame beta chains. Each CDR3 protein appears once, grouped with its most common genes and DNA. This sample holds hundreds of thousands of distinct CDR3 sequences; about half were observed only once. The leading ten clones occupy roughly 8.2% of the sample. The sample taken for sequencing was peripheral blood or thyroid tissue (not recorded which). These receptors all stem from a young woman with Graves' hyperthyroidism. Donor details come from another sample of the same person, matched by shared clones.

The rearrangement uses TRBV20-1 and TRBJ1-2; D is uncertain. The ends were cut back, 0 bases at V and 8 bases at J, with 10 bases in the middle. CDR3 length equals 12 residues. Germline assignment: CDR1 DFQATT and CDR2 SNEGSKA (reference sequence). The CDR3 spells CSARESGLGYTF. The CDR3 region has the DNA TGCAGTGCTAGAGAGTCGGGTTTGGGCTACACCTTC.

Note on this clonotype: A much larger clone sits a single nucleotide away, making a read error possible. The V call is TRBV2, the J call TRBJ1-2; no firm D call. CDR3 length: 12 amino acids. Per the germline V gene, CDR1 is SNHLY and CDR2 is FYNNEI. The DNA of the CDR3 is TGTGCCGGCAGTGCTCCAGACTATGGCTACACCTTC. This sequence encodes CAGSAPDYGYTF.

The gene calls are TRBV20-1 and TRBJ1-5, with unresolved D. The CDR3 extends over 14 amino acids. CDR1 DFQATT and CDR2 SNEGSKA come from the germline V gene (reference sequence). With 1 base removed from V and 3 bases from J, the gap between germline ends came to 10 bases. The CDR3 sequence is CSARAEQFNQPQHF. In DNA form, the CDR3 reads TGCAGTGCTAGAGCGGAACAGTTCAATCAGCCCCAGCATTTT.

This clonotype appeared a few times. The chain is built from TRBV2 and TRBJ2-5, with D perhaps TRBD2 (5 bases). From germline, CDR1 is SNHLY and CDR2 FYNNEI. CDR3 length equals 15 residues. V was cut by 6 bases and J by 1 base, with 15 bases left in between. CDR3 protein: CASSSAGRGQETQYF. The CDR3 region has the DNA TGTGCCAGCAGCTCTGCGGGTCGAGGCCAAGAGACCCAGTACTTC. The full variable domain, its missing parts supplied by reference TRBV2 and TRBJ2-5, is EPEVTQTPSHQVTQMGQEVILRCVPISNHLYFYWYRQILGQKVEFLVSFYNNEISEKSEIFDDQFSVERPDGSNFTLKIRSTKLEDSAMYFCASSSAGRGQETQYFGPGTRLLVL.

The chain combines TRBV10-3 with TRBJ1-5; no definite D call. The CDR3 totals 14 residues. Trimming took off 10 bases at V and 1 base at J, with 14 bases between the two ends. Germline V CDR1 and CDR2: ENHRY, SYGVKD. DNA for the CDR3: TGTGCCAGCAGCGCGCCGGGGAGCAATCAGCCCCAGCATTTT. This encodes CASSAPGSNQPQHF.

The rearrangement uses TRBV9 and TRBJ2-7; 9 nucleotides match TRBD1. Per germline, CDR1 SGDLS and CDR2 YYNGEE. The CDR3 is 13 residues long. V was pared by 3 bases and J by 5 bases, with 3 bases of the junction left unmatched. CDR3 sequence (DNA): TGTGCCAGCAGCGAGGGACAGGGAGACGAGCAGTACTTC. Translation gives CASSEGQGDEQYF. The variable domain in full, completed from reference TRBV9 and TRBJ2-7, reads DSGVTQTPKHLITATGQRVTLRCSPRSGDLSVYWYQQSLDQGLQFLIQYYNGEERAKGNILERFSAQQFPDLHSELNLSSLELGDSALYFCASSEGQGDEQYFGPGTRLTVT.

CDR3 bases: TGTGCCAGCAGCTTAGAGGTCAGGGGGCCCCAGTACTTC. This translates into CASSLEVRGPQYF. The V gene is TRBV7-2, the J gene TRBJ2-5; 8 positions agree with TRBD1. J was trimmed by 9 bases and V by 1 base; bases with no gene match: 4. The germline V gene has CDR1 SGHTA and CDR2 FQGNSA. The CDR3 is 13 amino acids.

This clonotype has a single count. This sequence joins TRBV10-3 and TRBJ1-2, with D perhaps matching TRBD1 (5 bases). V was pared by 4 bases and J by 9 bases, with 12 bases between. This CDR3 is 12 amino acids long. The germline gives CDR1 ENHRY, CDR2 SYGVKD. CDR3 nucleotide sequence: TGTGCCATCAGTGCTAGGGGCAGCCGCTACACCTTC. This encodes CAISARGSRYTF.

This clonotype was recorded a few times. The chain has TRBV29-1 and TRBJ1-5; D perhaps matches TRBD1 (6 bases). With 7 bases removed from V and 4 bases from J, the gap between germline ends came to 11 bases. The CDR3 length is 12 residues. Germline CDR1 reads SQVTM; CDR2 reads ANQGSEA. CDR3 sequence: CSARQANQPQHF. CDR3 bases: TGCAGCGCTAGACAGGCTAATCAGCCCCAGCATTTT.

The chain carries TRBV2 and TRBJ1-1; D unclear. The V gene lost 5 bases and the J gene lost 7 bases, with 20 bases spanning the gap. The CDR3 length is 15 residues. Looked up from germline, CDR1 is SNHLY and CDR2 is FYNNEI. As DNA, the CDR3 is TGTGCCAGCAGTTACTCAAGTACAGCCGAAAATGAAGCTTTCTTT. Residues: CASSYSSTAENEAFF.

The V gene is TRBV5-5, the J gene TRBJ2-7; D not certain. CDR1 and CDR2 from the germline V gene are SGHKS and YYEKEE (reference sequence). The CDR3 runs 15 residues. Trimming took off 2 bases at V and 2 bases at J, with 14 bases between the two ends. Here the CDR3 DNA reads TGTGCCAGCAGCTTTGCCGGGTCTCGGGCCTACGAGCAGTACTTC. It encodes CASSFAGSRAYEQYF. The entire variable domain, with the rest obtained from reference TRBV5-5 and TRBJ2-7, is as follows: DAGVTQSPTHLIKTRGQQVTLRCSPISGHKSVSWYQQVLGQGPQFIFQYYEKEERGRGNFPDRFSARQFPNYSSELNVNALLLGDSALYLCASSFAGSRAYEQYFGPGTRLTVT.

A note on this clonotype: The CDR3 end shows no conserved phenylalanine or tryptophan, and so a read error is likely. The genes are TRBV7-2 and TRBJ2-7; 7 nucleotides agree with TRBD2. In germline, CDR1 is SGHTA, CDR2 FQGNSA. The CDR3 extends over 14 amino acids. The ends lost 10 bases at V and 2 bases at J; junction bases unmatched: 11. CDR3 sequence: CATTSGAQAYEQYL. In DNA, the CDR3 is TGTGCCACCACAAGCGGGGCCCAGGCCTACGAGCAGTACCTC.

Ten or more counts support this clonotype. V usage is TRBV4-3 and J usage is TRBJ2-5; unclear D gene. Germline V gene data show CDR1 as LGHNA and CDR2 as YSLEER. V was trimmed by 0 bases and J by 10 bases, leaving 9 bases between them. The CDR3 loop spans 12 amino acids. The CDR3 coding sequence is TGCGCCAGCAGCCAAGATCCCGCGATCCAGTACTTC. Its protein product is CASSQDPAIQYF.

The rearrangement joins TRBV7-9 to TRBJ1-2; 7 nucleotides line up with TRBD1. Germline V gene data show CDR1 as SEHNR and CDR2 as FQNEAQ (reference sequence). The CDR3 consists of 15 residues. After removal of 2 bases from V and 5 bases from J, the junction contained 8 bases not matched to a gene. The CDR3 is CASSLNSGQVYGYTF. The CDR3 nucleotides are TGTGCCAGCAGCTTAAATAGCGGACAGGTTTATGGCTACACCTTC.

A remark on this clonotype: At one of its ends the junction is not consistent with the germline gene, which may arise from a read error. The V and J genes are TRBV15 and TRBJ2-7; TRBD2 matches 9 bases. Germline V gene lookup returns CDR1 LNHNV and CDR2 YYDKDF (reference sequence). This CDR3 has 16 amino acids. The CDR3 bases are TGTGCCACCAGCGGAGATTTTGTTAGCGGGAGCTACGAGCAGTACTTC. Translated, it gives CATSGDFVSGSYEQYF.

This clonotype has more than one count but fewer than ten. This sequence joins TRBV7-9 and TRBJ1-2, with 8 positions matching TRBD1. This CDR3 has 15 residues. Per the germline V gene, CDR1 is SEHNR and CDR2 is FQNEAQ (reference sequence). J gave up 6 bases and V 1 base, and 7 bases lay outside the gene matches. The CDR3 sequence is CASSLDRDRSNGYTF. Written as DNA, the CDR3 is TGTGCCAGCAGCTTAGACCGGGACAGGTCCAATGGCTACACCTTC.

This clonotype came up many times. The V and J genes are TRBV7-9 and TRBJ1-4; D is unresolved. Germline CDR1 is SEHNR and CDR2 is FQNEAQ (reference sequence). Trimming removed 5 bases from V and 7 bases from J, with 11 bases in between. This CDR3 has 13 residues. The CDR3 DNA follows: TGTGCCAGCAGCCCCCGGCGGACTGAAAAACTGTTTTTT. Its translation is CASSPRRTEKLFF.

The V gene is TRBV6-4, the J gene TRBJ1-3; 7 bases are a match to TRBD1. The germline V gene has CDR1 MRHNA and CDR2 SNTAGT. V shed 4 bases and J 0 bases; nucleotides not matched to a gene: 6. The CDR3 is made up of 16 amino acids. Here the CDR3 reads CASSARQGTSGNTIYF. The DNA of the CDR3 is TGTGCCAGCAGTGCTCGACAGGGAACCTCTGGAAACACCATATATTTT.

This clonotype has just a few counts. The genes are TRBV2 and TRBJ1-4, with D unclear. The CDR3 is 13 residues long. The V and J ends lost 10 bases and 0 bases respectively, with 9 bases between them. Germline V gene data show CDR1 as SNHLY and CDR2 as FYNNEI. The CDR3: CATSGATNEKLFF. The CDR3 region has the DNA TGTGCCACCTCAGGTGCAACTAATGAAAAACTGTTTTTT. Full variable domain (outside the CDR3, taken from reference TRBV2 and TRBJ1-4): EPEVTQTPSHQVTQMGQEVILRCVPISNHLYFYWYRQILGQKVEFLVSFYNNEISEKSEIFDDQFSVERPDGSNFTLKIRSTKLEDSAMYFCATSGATNEKLFFGSGTQLSVL.